Described below is a single TCR beta chain sequence and its context. As processed by the authors: Reference gene primer amplification yielded estimated nucleated cell counts. TCRdb's copy holds only in-frame clones and misses some; the assay was immunoSEQ multiplex PCR. Clonal size and the V and J genes are those of that table, whereas D and trimming came from the DNA. This table has around 87,000 clones, approximately 77% appearing once. The sample originates from a study of blood T cell repertoires in COVID-19. From germline, CDR1 is PRHDT and CDR2 FYEKMQ (reference sequence). The CDR3 loop spans 15 amino acids. The V end lost 5 bases, the J end lost 0 bases, and 11 bases lay between the germline ends.

The clonotype comes from a woman of 80 years or more with acute or convalescent COVID-19. This sequence joins TRBV13 and TRBJ2-4; tentatively, D is TRBD1 (5 bases). The sequencing input was peripheral blood. Written as DNA, the CDR3 is TGTGCCAGCAGCCAGGGTCCTCTAGCCAAAAACATTCAGTACTTC. Encoded protein: CASSQGPLAKNIQYF.